A selection of T cell receptor beta chains follows, all from one sample in a study of monozygotic twins with inflammatory bowel disease. TCRdb reprocessed the 5' RACE reads, keeping one entry per CDR3 protein, no DNA. Recorded here are around 210,000 distinct CDR3 sequences; the top ten clones represent more than 7.5%. Sequencing used blood. Receptors originate from a human donor with ulcerative colitis or Crohn's disease, or a healthy co-twin of an affected twin (not recorded which). The CDR3 runs from the conserved cysteine through the conserved F or W. Each record gives: V gene, J gene, CDR3 length, CDR3 protein.

TRBV5-1,TRBJ1-1,13,CASSSDRGTEAFF
TRBV5-1,TRBJ2-7,14,CASSLEGAPYEQYF
TRBV9,TRBJ1-2,14,CASTLDRDPYGYTF
TRBV5-1,TRBJ1-2,13,CASSLQDNYGYTF
TRBV28,TRBJ2-7,14,CASTPGQGAYEQYF
TRBV7-2,TRBJ2-5,13,CASSRQGQETQYF
TRBV2,TRBJ2-3,14,CASSEAGLTDTQYF
TRBV18,TRBJ1-5,15,CASSPNPGAGQPQHF
TRBV15,TRBJ1-1,16,CATSREPGLLNTEAFF
TRBV11-2,TRBJ1-2,13,CASSPGADYGYTF
TRBV30,TRBJ2-1,13,CAWSSAAGIEQFF
TRBV20-1,TRBJ2-3,15,CSALGTSISTDTQYF
TRBV7-8,TRBJ1-3,13,CASSLNPGNTIYF
TRBV5-5,TRBJ2-7,14,CASSLLAGSYEQYF
TRBV5-1,TRBJ2-7,15,CASKTTFSGSYEQYF
TRBV28,TRBJ1-2,18,CASSSTPGTGTRSYGYTF
TRBV4-1,TRBJ1-1,14,CASSRKQEIGEAFF
TRBV6-1,TRBJ2-2,16,CASSDLAGGSTGELFF
TRBV4-2,TRBJ2-2,20,CASSLLQGANPTSWAGELFF
TRBV25-1,TRBJ2-1,14,CASSRSGGRNEQFF
TRBV12-3/TRBV12-4,TRBJ2-1,14,CASSTTGEYNEQFF
TRBV7-2,TRBJ2-3,15,CASSLSGSLTDTQYF
TRBV5-1,TRBJ2-2,17,CASSLDASGINTGELFF
TRBV28,TRBJ2-1,11,CASSRGFEQFF
TRBV19,TRBJ1-1,15,CASSILPAMNTEAFF
TRBV4-2,TRBJ2-7,16,CASSQTTGANLYEQYF
TRBV7-8,TRBJ2-7,14,CASSRDRRPYEQYF
TRBV7-9,TRBJ2-1,15,CASSRTGQGALEQFF
TRBV29-1,TRBJ2-1,16,CSVGGFTRGVRNEQFF
TRBV2,TRBJ2-1,13,CASSLSYPNEQLF
TRBV20-1,TRBJ1-5,17,CSARDLDGGNLNQPQHF
TRBV29-1,TRBJ2-7,14,CSVLTPGGLYEQYF
TRBV12-3/TRBV12-4,TRBJ2-7,15,CASSTYRDLLYEQYF
TRBV11-2,TRBJ2-7,14,CASSLNRVTYEQYF
TRBV5-1,TRBJ2-2,14,CASSVDRGGGELFF
TRBV15,TRBJ1-1,15,CATSRRLQMNTEAFF
TRBV9,TRBJ2-7,14,CASSPRTGGDEQYF
TRBV7-2,TRBJ2-5,16,CTSSPQTRTGQETQYF
TRBV6-1,TRBJ2-7,14,CASSTRDRAHEQYF
TRBV5-4,TRBJ2-7,17,CASSSGTSGSFVPEQYF
TRBV5-1,TRBJ1-5,15,CASSLGTGANQPQHF
TRBV7-9,TRBJ2-3,13,CASSLLTTDTQYF
TRBV7-2,TRBJ2-1,15,CASKSGRGAYNEQFF
TRBV29-1,TRBJ2-5,18,CSGAHGISGGAAQETQYF
TRBV29-1,TRBJ2-7,14,CSVGSSSGVSEQYF
TRBV10-3,TRBJ2-3,13,CAISPSGTDTQYF
TRBV6-6,TRBJ2-7,14,CASSLRVPLNEQYF
TRBV5-4,TRBJ2-1,17,CASSSLLERGVRDEQFF
TRBV30,TRBJ2-1,15,CAWSAEAGGWNEQFF
TRBV28,TRBJ1-1,11,CASRNRGDAFF
TRBV20-1,TRBJ1-5,13,CSAREDSNQPQHF